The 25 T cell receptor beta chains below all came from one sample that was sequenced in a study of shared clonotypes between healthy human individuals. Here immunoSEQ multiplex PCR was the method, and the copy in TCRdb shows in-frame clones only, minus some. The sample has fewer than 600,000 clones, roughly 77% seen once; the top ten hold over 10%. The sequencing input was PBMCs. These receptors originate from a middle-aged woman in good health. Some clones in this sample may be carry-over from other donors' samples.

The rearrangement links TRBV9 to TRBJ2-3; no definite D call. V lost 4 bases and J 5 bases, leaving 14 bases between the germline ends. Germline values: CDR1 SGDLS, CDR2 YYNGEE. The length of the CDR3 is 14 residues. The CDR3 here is CASSSANVVDTQYF. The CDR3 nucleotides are TGTGCCAGCAGCTCGGCGAACGTTGTAGATACGCAGTATTTT.

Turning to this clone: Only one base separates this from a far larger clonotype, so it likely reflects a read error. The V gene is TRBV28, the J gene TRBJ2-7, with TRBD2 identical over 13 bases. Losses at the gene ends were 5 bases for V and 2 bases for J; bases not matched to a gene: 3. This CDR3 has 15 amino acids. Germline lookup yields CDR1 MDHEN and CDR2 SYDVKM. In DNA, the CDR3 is TGTGCCAGCAGTATGACTAGCGGGGGGCCCTACGAGCAGTACTTC. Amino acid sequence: CASSMTSGGPYEQYF. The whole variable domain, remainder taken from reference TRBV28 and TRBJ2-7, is DVKVTQSSRYLVKRTGEKVFLECVQDMDHENMFWYRQDPGLGLRLIYFSYDVKMKEKGDIPEGYSVSREKKERFSLILESASTNQTSMYLCASSMTSGGPYEQYFGPGTRLTVT.

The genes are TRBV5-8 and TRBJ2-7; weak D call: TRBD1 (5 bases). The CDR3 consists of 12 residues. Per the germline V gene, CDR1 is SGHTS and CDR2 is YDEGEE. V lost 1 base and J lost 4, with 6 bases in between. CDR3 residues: CASSLQGYEQYF. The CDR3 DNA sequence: TGTGCCAGCAGCTTGCAGGGATACGAGCAGTACTTC.

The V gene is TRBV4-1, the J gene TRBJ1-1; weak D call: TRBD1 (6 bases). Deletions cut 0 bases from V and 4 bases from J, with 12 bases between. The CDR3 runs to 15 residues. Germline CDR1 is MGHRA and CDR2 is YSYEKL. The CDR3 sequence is CASSQDDTGSTEAFF. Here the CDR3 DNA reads TGCGCCAGCAGCCAAGATGATACAGGGAGCACTGAAGCTTTCTTT.

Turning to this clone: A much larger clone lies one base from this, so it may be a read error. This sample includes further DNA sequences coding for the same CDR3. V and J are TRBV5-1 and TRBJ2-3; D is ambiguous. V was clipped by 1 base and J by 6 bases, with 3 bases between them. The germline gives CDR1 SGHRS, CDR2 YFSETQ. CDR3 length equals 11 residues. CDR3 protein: CASSLRDTQYF. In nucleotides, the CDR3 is TGCGCCAGCAGCTTGAGGGATACGCAGTATTTT.

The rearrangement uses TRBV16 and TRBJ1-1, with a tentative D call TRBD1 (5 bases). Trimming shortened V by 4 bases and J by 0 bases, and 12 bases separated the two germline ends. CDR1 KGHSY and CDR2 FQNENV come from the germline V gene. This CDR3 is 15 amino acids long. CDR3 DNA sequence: TGTGCCAGCAGCCTTACAGGTTACATGAACACTGAAGCTTTCTTT. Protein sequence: CASSLTGYMNTEAFF.

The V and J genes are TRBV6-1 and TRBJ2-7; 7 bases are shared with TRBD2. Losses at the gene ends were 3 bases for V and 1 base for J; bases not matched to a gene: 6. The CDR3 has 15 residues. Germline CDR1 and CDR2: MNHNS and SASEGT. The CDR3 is CASSEVRTRSYEQYF. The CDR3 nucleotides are TGTGCCAGCAGTGAGGTTAGGACTAGGTCCTACGAGCAGTACTTC.

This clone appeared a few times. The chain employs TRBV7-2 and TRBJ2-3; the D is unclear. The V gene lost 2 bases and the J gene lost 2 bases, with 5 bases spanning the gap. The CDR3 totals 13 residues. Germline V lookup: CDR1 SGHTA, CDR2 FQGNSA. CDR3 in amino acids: CASSLWSTDTQYF. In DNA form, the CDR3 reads TGTGCCAGCAGCTTATGGTCCACAGATACGCAGTATTTT.

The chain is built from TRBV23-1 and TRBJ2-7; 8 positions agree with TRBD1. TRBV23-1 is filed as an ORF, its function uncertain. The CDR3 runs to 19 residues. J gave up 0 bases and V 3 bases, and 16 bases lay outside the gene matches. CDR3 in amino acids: CASSQAPGQVFTSSYEQYF. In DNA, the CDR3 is TGCGCCAGCAGTCAGGCCCCGGGACAGGTCTTTACCTCCTCCTACGAGCAGTACTTC.

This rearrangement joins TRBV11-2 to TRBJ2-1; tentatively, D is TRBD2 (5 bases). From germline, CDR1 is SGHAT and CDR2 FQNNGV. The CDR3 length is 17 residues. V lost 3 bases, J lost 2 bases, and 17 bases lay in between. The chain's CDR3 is CASSFRKRTPAYNEQFF. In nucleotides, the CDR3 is TGTGCCAGCAGCTTCAGGAAGCGGACCCCCGCCTACAATGAGCAGTTCTTC. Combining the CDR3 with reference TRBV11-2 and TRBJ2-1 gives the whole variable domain EAGVAQSPRYKIIEKRQSVAFWCNPISGHATLYWYQQILGQGPKLLIQFQNNGVVDDSQLPKDRFSAERLKGVDSTLKIQPAKLEDSAVYLCASSFRKRTPAYNEQFFGPGTRLTVL.

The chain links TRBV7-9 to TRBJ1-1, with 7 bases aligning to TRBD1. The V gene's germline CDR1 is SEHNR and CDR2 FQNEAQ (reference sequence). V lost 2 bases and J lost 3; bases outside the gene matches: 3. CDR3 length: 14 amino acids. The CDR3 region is CASSLQTGHTEAFF. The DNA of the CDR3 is TGTGCCAGCAGCTTACAGACAGGGCACACTGAAGCTTTCTTT. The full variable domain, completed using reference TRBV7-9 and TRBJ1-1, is DTGVSQNPRHKITKRGQNVTFRCDPISEHNRLYWYRQTLGQGPEFLTYFQNEAQLEKSRLLSDRFSAERPKGSFSTLEIQRTEQGDSAMYLCASSLQTGHTEAFFGQGTRLTVV.

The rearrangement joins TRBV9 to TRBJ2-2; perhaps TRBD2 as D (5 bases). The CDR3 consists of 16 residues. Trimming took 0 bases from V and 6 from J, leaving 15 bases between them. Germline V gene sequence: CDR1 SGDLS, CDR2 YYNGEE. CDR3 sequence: CASSVVAAGTAGELFF. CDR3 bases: TGTGCCAGCAGCGTAGTCGCGGCGGGTACCGCCGGGGAGCTGTTTTTT.

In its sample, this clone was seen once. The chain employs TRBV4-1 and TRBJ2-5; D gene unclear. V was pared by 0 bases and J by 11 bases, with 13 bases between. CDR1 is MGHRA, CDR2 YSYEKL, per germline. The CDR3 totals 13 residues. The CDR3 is CASSQEVLVKQYF. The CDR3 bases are TGCGCCAGCAGCCAAGAAGTCCTCGTAAAGCAGTACTTC.

The CDR3 spells CASSERKQGRDSNQPQHF. The CDR3 coding sequence is TGTGCCAGCAGCGAAAGGAAACAGGGGCGGGATAGCAATCAGCCCCAGCATTTT. The chain combines TRBV27 with TRBJ1-5; 7 bases map to TRBD1. V shed 6 bases, J shed 0 bases, and the junction held 14 bases outside the gene matches. Germline values: CDR1 MNHEY, CDR2 SMNVEV (reference sequence). The CDR3 is 18 residues long.

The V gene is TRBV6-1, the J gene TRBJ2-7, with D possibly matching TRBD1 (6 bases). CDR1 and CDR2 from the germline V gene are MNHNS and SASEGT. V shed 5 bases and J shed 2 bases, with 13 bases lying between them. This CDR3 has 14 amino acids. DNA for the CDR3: TGTGCCAGCAGTCGTCAGGACAGAGCCTACGAGCAGTACTTC. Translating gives CASSRQDRAYEQYF.

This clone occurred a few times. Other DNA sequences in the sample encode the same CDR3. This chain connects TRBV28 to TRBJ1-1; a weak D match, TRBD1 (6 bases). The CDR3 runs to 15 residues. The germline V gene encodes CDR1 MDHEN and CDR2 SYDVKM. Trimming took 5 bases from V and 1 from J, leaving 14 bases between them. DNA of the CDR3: TGTGCCAGCAGTCCCCCCTTACAGGGGAACACTGAAGCTTTCTTT. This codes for CASSPPLQGNTEAFF. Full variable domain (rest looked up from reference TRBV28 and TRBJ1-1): DVKVTQSSRYLVKRTGEKVFLECVQDMDHENMFWYRQDPGLGLRLIYFSYDVKMKEKGDIPEGYSVSREKKERFSLILESASTNQTSMYLCASSPPLQGNTEAFFGQGTRLTVV.

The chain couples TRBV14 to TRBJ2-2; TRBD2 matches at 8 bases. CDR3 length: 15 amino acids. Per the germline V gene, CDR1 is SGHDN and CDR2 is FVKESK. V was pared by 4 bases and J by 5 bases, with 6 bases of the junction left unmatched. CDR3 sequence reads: CASSRTSGRTGELFF. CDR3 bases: TGTGCCAGCAGCCGCACTAGCGGACGGACCGGGGAGCTGTTTTTT.

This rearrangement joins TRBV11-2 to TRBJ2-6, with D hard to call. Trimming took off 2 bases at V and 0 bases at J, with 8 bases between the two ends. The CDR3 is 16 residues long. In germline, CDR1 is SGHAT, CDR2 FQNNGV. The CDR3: CASSLYGVSGANVLTF. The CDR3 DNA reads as TGTGCCAGCAGCTTATATGGAGTCTCTGGGGCCAACGTCCTGACTTTC.

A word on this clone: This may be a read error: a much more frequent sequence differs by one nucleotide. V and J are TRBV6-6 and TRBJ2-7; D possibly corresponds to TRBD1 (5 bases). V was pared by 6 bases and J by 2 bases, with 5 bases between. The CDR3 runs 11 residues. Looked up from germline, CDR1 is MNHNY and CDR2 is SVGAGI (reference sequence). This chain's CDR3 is CASSRAYEQYF. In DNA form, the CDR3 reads TGTGCCAGCAGCAGGGCCTACGAGCAGTACTTC.

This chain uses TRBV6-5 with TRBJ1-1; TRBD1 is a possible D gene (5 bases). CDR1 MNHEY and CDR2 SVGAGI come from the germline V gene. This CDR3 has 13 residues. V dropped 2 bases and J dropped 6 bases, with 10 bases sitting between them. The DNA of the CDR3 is TGTGCCAGCAGTTACCCGGGGGTGGCTGAAGCTTTCTTT. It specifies CASSYPGVAEAFF.

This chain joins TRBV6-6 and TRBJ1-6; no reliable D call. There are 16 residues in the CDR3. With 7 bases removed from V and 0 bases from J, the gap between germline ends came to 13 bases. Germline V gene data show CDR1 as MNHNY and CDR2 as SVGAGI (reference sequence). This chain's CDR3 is CASIGAESSYNSPLHF. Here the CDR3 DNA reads TGTGCCAGCATCGGCGCAGAGAGCTCCTATAATTCACCCCTCCACTTT.

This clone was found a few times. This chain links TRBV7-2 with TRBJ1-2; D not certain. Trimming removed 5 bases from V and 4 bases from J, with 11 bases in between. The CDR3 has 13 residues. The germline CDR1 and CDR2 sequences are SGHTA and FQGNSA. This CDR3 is CASSADLSYGYTF. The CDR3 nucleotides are TGTGCCAGCAGCGCTGATTTGTCCTATGGCTACACCTTC.

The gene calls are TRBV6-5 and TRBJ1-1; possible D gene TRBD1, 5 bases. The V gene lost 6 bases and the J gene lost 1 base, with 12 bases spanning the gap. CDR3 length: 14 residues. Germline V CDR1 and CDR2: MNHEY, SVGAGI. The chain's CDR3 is CASRATAGNTEAFF. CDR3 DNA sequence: TGTGCCAGCAGAGCGACAGCGGGGAACACTGAAGCTTTCTTT.

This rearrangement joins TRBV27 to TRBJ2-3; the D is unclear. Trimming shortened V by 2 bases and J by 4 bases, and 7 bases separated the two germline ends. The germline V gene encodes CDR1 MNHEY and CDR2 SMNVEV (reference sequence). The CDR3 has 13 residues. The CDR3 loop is CASSLKFSDTQYF. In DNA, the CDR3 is TGTGCCAGCAGTTTAAAATTTTCAGATACGCAGTATTTT.

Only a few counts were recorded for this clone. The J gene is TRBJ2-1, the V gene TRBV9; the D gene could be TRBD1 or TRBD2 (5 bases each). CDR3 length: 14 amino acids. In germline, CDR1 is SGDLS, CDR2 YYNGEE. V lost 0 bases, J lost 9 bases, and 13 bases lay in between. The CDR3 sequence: CASSVDEGWSEQFF. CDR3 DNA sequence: TGTGCCAGCAGCGTAGATGAGGGGTGGAGTGAGCAGTTCTTC.